Listed here are 3 T cell receptor beta chains from one sample, sequenced in a study of T cells in localized non-small cell lung cancer (TCRdb year 2020). The method behind the library was the immunoSEQ multiplex PCR assay. The table comes from immuneACCESS by way of TCRdb, which keeps in-frame sequences with V and J called. Part of the clones is missing from these tables; in studies checked, under half for an unresolved V gene and the rest for unknown reasons. The sample includes under 70,000 clones, with just over 85% observed a single time. The top ten constitute 5.2% of the sample. The input for sequencing was peripheral blood, taken before any cancer treatment. All receptors derive from a woman between 40 and 69 years old with stage I lung adenocarcinoma.

The chain couples TRBV7-2 to TRBJ2-3; no clear D. Between the trimmed V and J ends, which lost 5 bases and 0 bases, there was a span of 15 bases. The CDR3 runs to 16 residues. Germline V gene sequence: CDR1 SGHTA, CDR2 FQGNSA. The CDR3 nucleotides are TGTGCCAGCAGCCCCTGGAAGGCTATAAGCACAGATACGCAGTATTTT. Its protein is CASSPWKAISTDTQYF.

The chain is built from TRBV28 and TRBJ1-5, with 7 bases fitting TRBD1. Trimming cost V 2 bases and J 2 bases; bases outside gene matches: 9. CDR3 size: 17 residues. Germline assignment: CDR1 MDHEN and CDR2 SYDVKM. CDR3 nucleotide sequence: TGTGCCAGCAGTTTAGACGGCGCGGGACAGCGCAATCAGCCCCAGCATTTT. Translation: CASSLDGAGQRNQPQHF. The entire variable domain, with the rest obtained from reference TRBV28 and TRBJ1-5, is as follows: DVKVTQSSRYLVKRTGEKVFLECVQDMDHENMFWYRQDPGLGLRLIYFSYDVKMKEKGDIPEGYSVSREKKERFSLILESASTNQTSMYLCASSLDGAGQRNQPQHFGDGTRLSIL.

This clone turned up a few times. This chain connects TRBV5-1 to TRBJ2-2; D is undetermined. Between the trimmed V and J ends, which lost 4 bases and 4 bases, there was a span of 5 bases. The CDR3 contains 12 residues. The germline V gene encodes CDR1 SGHRS and CDR2 YFSETQ. The CDR3 DNA reads TGCGCCAGCAGCATGTCCACCGGGGAGCTGTTTTTT. It specifies CASSMSTGELFF.